Detailed here is one T cell receptor beta chain. To make TCR beta libraries, researchers used iRepertoire HTBI primers and Arm-PCR of CDR3 regions. TCRdb fed the multiplex PCR reads into MiXCR, producing one record per CDR3 protein. Among around 480,000 distinct CDR3 sequences listed, around 15% were seen once. This sample is part of a study of regulatory T cells in long-lasting Graves disease. In the study overall: For a period under 3 months, newly diagnosed Graves' patients had taken antithyroid drugs.

Specified time point: newly diagnosed GD, antithyroid drugs for less than 3 months. Making the TCR library involved RNA that had been extracted from PBMCs. These data are also associated with another study on T cells in Graves' hyperthyroidism and ophthalmopathy. This second study says: First-round RT-PCR with HTBI primers amplified the TCR CDR3 region.

Sequenced here: peripheral blood mononuclear cells (PBMCs), sampled at new diagnosis, from a patient treated with antithyroid drugs. This receptor was identified in a man aged 35 to 55 with Graves disease.

The CDR3, as DNA: TGTGCCAGCGGGGGACTAGCGGGAGATACGCAGTATTTT. Translation: CASGGLAGDTQYF. The gene calls are TRBV5-4 and TRBJ2-3; 12 bases are a match to TRBD2. Trimming cost V 7 bases and J 5 bases; bases outside gene matches: 2. The CDR3 totals 13 residues. CDR1 and CDR2 from the germline V gene are SGHNT and YYREEE (reference sequence).